This TCR beta chain appears in the sequencing data of a study of CD8 T cells in Susac syndrome. Random hexamers were used to reverse transcribe roughly 0.45 to 1 ug of RNA. Across 54 Vbeta and 13 Jbeta, TCR beta CDR3 was amplified with immunoSEQ multiplex PCR. TCRdb recomputed calls from the immunoSEQ multiplex PCR reads with MiXCR, one row per CDR3 protein. The sample includes 190,000 or so distinct CDR3 sequences, 90% to 95% of them seen just once. Sequencing targeted TCR beta in blood CD8+ and CD4+ T cells. It was negative isolation that provided the CD8+ and CD4+ T cells, whereas TEMRA cells were enriched by FACS. The table lists this clonotype with a few counts. This CDR3 contains 11 residues. Trimming shortened V by 5 bases and J by 2 bases, and 6 bases separated the two germline ends. Germline V lookup: CDR1 DFQATT, CDR2 SNEGSKA (reference sequence).

This TCR came from a human donor with multiple sclerosis. What was sequenced was CD4+ T cells from PBMCs. V is TRBV20-1 and J is TRBJ1-2; D call uncertain. The CDR3 DNA is TGCAGTGCTTCAGCCAACTATGGCTACACCTTC. Translation: CSASANYGYTF.